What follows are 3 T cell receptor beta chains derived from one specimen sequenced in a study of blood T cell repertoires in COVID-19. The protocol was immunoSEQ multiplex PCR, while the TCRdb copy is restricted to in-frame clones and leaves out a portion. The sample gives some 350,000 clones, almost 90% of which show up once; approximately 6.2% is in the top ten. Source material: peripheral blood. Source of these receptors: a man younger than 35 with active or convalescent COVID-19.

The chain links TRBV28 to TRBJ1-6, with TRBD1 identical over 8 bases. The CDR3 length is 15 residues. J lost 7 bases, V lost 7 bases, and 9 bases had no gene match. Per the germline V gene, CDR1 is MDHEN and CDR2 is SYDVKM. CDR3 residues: CASIQSGGPNSPLHF. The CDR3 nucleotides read TGTGCCAGCATCCAATCAGGGGGCCCGAATTCACCCCTCCACTTT.

The CDR3 here is CASSQGASRGYTF. Here the CDR3 DNA reads TGTGCCAGCAGTCAGGGGGCTTCTCGGGGCTACACCTTC. The rearrangement joins TRBV6-5 to TRBJ1-2; 8 nucleotides agree with TRBD1. The CDR3 loop spans 13 amino acids. The J segment lost 8 bases and the V segment lost 5 bases, leaving 7 bases of the junction unmatched. Germline assignment: CDR1 MNHEY and CDR2 SVGAGI.

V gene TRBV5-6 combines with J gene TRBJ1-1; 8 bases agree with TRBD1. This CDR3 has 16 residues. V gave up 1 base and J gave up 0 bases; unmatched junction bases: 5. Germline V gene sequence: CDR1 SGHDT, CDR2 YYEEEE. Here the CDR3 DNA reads TGTGCCAGCAGCTTGCTTCGGGACAGGCTGAACACTGAAGCTTTCTTT. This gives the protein CASSLLRDRLNTEAFF.